Below are 23 T cell receptor beta chains sequenced from a single sample in a study of shared T cell receptors in the human thymus. Sequencing was performed with immunoSEQ multiplex PCR; in TCRdb, only in-frame clones are kept and a portion is missing. The repertoire consists of fewer than 700,000 clones, with more than 75% occurring once and the leading ten covering 0.0095% to 0.011%. These data are also associated with another study on human thymus T cells.

The sequenced sample was thymocytes. The receptors here all came from a boy in the first two years of life with a congenital heart defect.

The chain is built from TRBV30 and TRBJ2-4; 8 nucleotides match TRBD2. The CDR3 is 20 residues long. After removal of 2 bases from V and 0 bases from J, the junction contained 18 bases not matched to a gene. Per the germline V gene, CDR1 is GTSNPN and CDR2 is SVGIG (reference sequence). The CDR3: CAWSHTRGGSIALAKNIQYF. CDR3 nucleotide sequence: TGTGCCTGGAGTCACACCCGGGGGGGGAGCATAGCCTTAGCCAAAAACATTCAGTACTTC.

This clone was found once. The rearrangement links TRBV12-5 to TRBJ2-3, with TRBD2 as a possible D gene (5 bases). Trimming stripped 0 bases from V and 2 bases from J, with 18 bases between. Germline assignment: CDR1 LGHNT and CDR2 FRNRAP. CDR3 length equals 18 residues. CDR3 DNA sequence: TGTGCTAGTGGTTTGGTAGTAGGGTTTGAGGGCCCCACAGATACGCAGTATTTT. The encoded protein is CASGLVVGFEGPTDTQYF.

The chain employs TRBV2 and TRBJ2-3, with D tentatively TRBD2 (5 bases). Germline V gene lookup returns CDR1 SNHLY and CDR2 FYNNEI. The V end was cut by 11 bases, the J end by 2 bases, with 11 bases between. The CDR3 is 12 residues long. CDR3 nucleotides: TGTGCCCGGCGGGTGTACACAGATACGCAGTATTTT. Amino acids: CARRVYTDTQYF. Full variable domain (outside the CDR3, taken from reference TRBV2 and TRBJ2-3): EPEVTQTPSHQVTQMGQEVILRCVPISNHLYFYWYRQILGQKVEFLVSFYNNEISEKSEIFDDQFSVERPDGSNFTLKIRSTKLEDSAMYFCARRVYTDTQYFGPGTRLTVL.

This chain connects TRBV5-1 to TRBJ2-5, with TRBD2 matching 7 bases. Germline CDR1 SGHRS, CDR2 YFSETQ. The CDR3 contains 14 residues. Trimming took 3 bases from V and 5 from J; bases not matched to a gene: 7. Written as DNA, the CDR3 is TGCGCCAGCAGCTCCCGGACTAGTTGTGAGACCCAGTACTTC. Translation: CASSSRTSCETQYF.

V gene TRBV30 combines with J gene TRBJ1-2; TRBD1 might be the D (6 bases). The germline V gene encodes CDR1 GTSNPN and CDR2 SVGIG (reference sequence). Trimming pared 0 bases from V and 0 bases from J, leaving 8 bases between. This CDR3 spans 14 amino acids. CDR3 DNA sequence: TGTGCCTGGAGTGTACGGACAGCTAACTATGGCTACACCTTC. This gives the protein CAWSVRTANYGYTF.

The chain joins TRBV7-2 to TRBJ1-1, with 8 nucleotides matching TRBD1. Germline trimming cut 4 bases from V and 0 bases from J; bases unmatched to any gene: 4. Germline CDR1 SGHTA, CDR2 FQGNSA. There are 15 residues in the CDR3. Written as DNA, the CDR3 is TGTGCCAGCAGCTCGCACAGGGGGATGAACACTGAAGCTTTCTTT. Translation gives CASSSHRGMNTEAFF.

The rearrangement uses TRBV4-3 and TRBJ2-7; 7 bases line up with TRBD1. The CDR3 has 16 amino acids. CDR1 is LGHNA and CDR2 is YSLEER in the germline V gene. The junction had 9 bases not matched to a gene; V was cut back by 0 bases and J by 4 bases. The CDR3 sequence is CASSQDREGGPYEQYF. CDR3 bases: TGCGCCAGCAGCCAAGATCGCGAAGGGGGCCCTTACGAGCAGTACTTC.

V and J are TRBV19 and TRBJ2-5; TRBD1 is a possible D gene (5 bases). V lost 3 bases to trimming and J lost 2 bases, with 13 bases between them. This CDR3 contains 15 residues. Germline V gene lookup returns CDR1 LNHDA and CDR2 SQIVND (reference sequence). CDR3 loop: CASSISGPTQETQYF. The CDR3 DNA sequence: TGTGCCAGTAGTATCTCAGGGCCCACACAAGAGACCCAGTACTTC.

V usage is TRBV5-4 and J usage is TRBJ2-5, with 9 bases aligning to TRBD1. Germline trimming cut 2 bases from V and 3 bases from J; bases unmatched to any gene: 11. CDR3 size: 17 residues. The germline V gene encodes CDR1 SGHNT and CDR2 YYREEE (reference sequence). The CDR3 protein is CASSFPGQGGGEETQYF. The CDR3 DNA reads as TGTGCCAGCAGCTTCCCGGGACAGGGAGGCGGGGAAGAGACCCAGTACTTC.

This clone came up once. The J gene is TRBJ2-3, the V gene TRBV4-2; 9 bases are shared with TRBD2. V dropped 5 bases and J dropped 1; count of bases not matched to a gene: 16. Germline loops: CDR1 LGHNA, CDR2 YNFKEQ. The CDR3 is made up of 19 amino acids. CDR3 coding DNA: TGTGCCAGCAGCTCCGGGCGGGAGCTAGCGGGACCGCGCACAGATACGCAGTATTTT. Its protein is CASSSGRELAGPRTDTQYF.

The rearrangement joins TRBV19 to TRBJ2-3; D is perhaps TRBD1 (6 bases). Germline CDR1 is LNHDA and CDR2 is SQIVND (reference sequence). V was clipped by 8 bases and J by 0 bases, with 6 bases between them. This CDR3 is 12 amino acids long. This chain's CDR3 is CASGQSTDTQYF. DNA for the CDR3: TGTGCCAGTGGACAGAGCACAGATACGCAGTATTTT.

This chain uses TRBV27 with TRBJ2-4; the match to TRBD1 covers 7 bases. The V and J ends lost 5 bases and 1 base, in that order; junction bases with no gene match: 8. The CDR3 sequence is 16 residues long. Germline V CDR1 and CDR2: MNHEY, SMNVEV (reference sequence). CDR3 amino acids: CASSTYPGGAKNIQYF. Here the CDR3 DNA reads TGTGCCAGCAGTACCTACCCAGGGGGTGCCAAAAACATTCAGTACTTC.

The chain has TRBV4-3 and TRBJ2-2, with D hard to call. CDR3 length: 17 residues. Trimming left V 1 base short and J 1 base short, with 13 bases between. CDR1 LGHNA and CDR2 YSLEER come from the germline V gene. CDR3: CASSQGAVLMNTGELFF. CDR3 bases: TGCGCCAGCAGCCAAGGGGCAGTCCTTATGAACACCGGGGAGCTGTTTTTT.

This clone was found a few times. This rearrangement joins TRBV4-3 to TRBJ1-4, with D tentatively TRBD1 (5 bases). This CDR3 is 16 amino acids long. Trimming stripped 0 bases from V and 4 bases from J, with 12 bases between. The germline CDR1 and CDR2 sequences are LGHNA and YSLEER. The chain's CDR3 is CASSQEVRGDNEKLFF. CDR3 nucleotides: TGCGCCAGCAGCCAAGAGGTTAGGGGCGATAATGAAAAACTGTTTTTT.

This clone appeared a single time. V usage is TRBV27 and J usage is TRBJ2-5; 10 bases align to TRBD1. With the DNA end fitting TRBJ2-7 better, the J assignment may be wrong. This CDR3 is 22 amino acids long. CDR1 and CDR2 from the germline V gene are MNHEY and SMNVEV (reference sequence). This chain's CDR3 is CASSTQTGQGLRCLPQHYEQYF. The CDR3 region has the DNA TGTGCCAGCAGTACCCAGACGGGACAGGGGTTACGATGCCTCCCCCAACACTACGAGCAGTACTTC.

This chain uses TRBV4-3 with TRBJ2-7; maybe TRBD1 (5 bases). The germline V and J ends were trimmed by 0 bases and 2 bases, with 11 bases remaining between them. The CDR3 has 15 residues. CDR1 is LGHNA, CDR2 YSLEER, per germline. DNA of the CDR3: TGCGCCAGCAGCCAAGATCGGGCAGGGCCCTACGAGCAGTACTTC. This translates into CASSQDRAGPYEQYF.

This chain uses TRBV28 with TRBJ1-5; the D gene is possibly TRBD1 (5 bases). Germline loops: CDR1 MDHEN, CDR2 SYDVKM. The CDR3 is 17 amino acids. V was cut by 5 bases and J by 1 base, with 18 bases left in between. The CDR3 loop reads CASSQTGLPVSNQPQHF. CDR3 sequence (DNA): TGTGCCAGCAGTCAAACGGGACTCCCAGTCAGCAATCAGCCCCAGCATTTT.

This chain joins TRBV4-1 and TRBJ2-1; 9 bases are shared with TRBD2. CDR3 length: 15 amino acids. Germline CDR1 MGHRA, CDR2 YSYEKL. V gave up 2 bases and J gave up 7 bases; unmatched junction bases: 6. The CDR3 coding sequence is TGCGCCAGCAGCCAACTAGCGGGGAACCATAATGAGCAGTTCTTC. Its translation is CASSQLAGNHNEQFF.

The genes are TRBV4-3 and TRBJ2-7; 8 nucleotides align to TRBD2. The CDR3 extends over 15 amino acids. Trimming took 1 base from V and 6 from J; bases not matched to a gene: 8. Germline-derived CDR1 and CDR2 are LGHNA and YSLEER. The CDR3 region is CASSQVVGGAGEQYF. The CDR3 bases are TGCGCCAGCAGCCAAGTGGTCGGGGGGGCGGGCGAGCAGTACTTC.

This chain's CDR3 is CASSWSPGTGVYEQYF. For the CDR3, the DNA is TGTGCCAGCAGCTGGTCCCCTGGGACAGGGGTCTACGAGCAGTACTTC. V usage is TRBV5-5 and J usage is TRBJ2-7, with 10 nucleotides matching TRBD1. After removal of 3 bases from V and 3 bases from J, the junction contained 9 bases not matched to a gene. Per the germline V gene, CDR1 is SGHKS and CDR2 is YYEKEE (reference sequence). The CDR3 totals 16 residues.

The V and J genes are TRBV10-3 and TRBJ2-7; D not resolved. Germline lookup yields CDR1 ENHRY and CDR2 SYGVKD. The CDR3 extends over 11 amino acids. V dropped 8 bases and J dropped 3 bases, with 8 bases sitting between them. This CDR3 is CAIQQDYEQYF. The CDR3 nucleotides read TGTGCCATCCAACAAGACTACGAGCAGTACTTC.

V and J are TRBV25-1 and TRBJ1-3; the D gene is possibly TRBD1 (5 bases). CDR1 MGHDK and CDR2 SYGVNS come from the germline V gene. The germline V and J ends were trimmed by 8 bases and 3 bases, with 11 bases remaining between them. CDR3 length equals 13 residues. The CDR3 sequence: CASGALHGNTIYF. The CDR3, as DNA: TGTGCCAGCGGGGCTCTACATGGAAACACCATATATTTT.

This CDR3 reads CASSEWANPYEQYF. The CDR3 DNA is TGTGCCAGCAGTGAGTGGGCCAATCCCTACGAGCAGTACTTC. The rearrangement uses TRBV2 and TRBJ2-7, with D unclear. CDR1 is SNHLY and CDR2 is FYNNEI in the germline V gene. CDR3 length: 14 residues. V shed 3 bases and J shed 2 bases, with 11 bases lying between them.